This is a list of T cell receptor beta chains from one sample in a study of cytomegalovirus exposure and HLA in healthy donors. TCRdb's table, derived via immunoSEQ multiplex PCR, lists solely in-frame clones and lacks some. The table includes over 130,000 clones, 60% to 85% detected once. Sequenced: PBMCs. The source is a man in his forties in good health and CMV-seronegative. The CDR3 runs from the conserved cysteine through the conserved F or W. Fields, in order: V gene, J gene, D gene, clone size, CDR3 DNA, CDR3 protein. A D gene is named only where the DNA matches it firmly. Rows give clone size only sometimes, using once, few, many, or a class for an expanded clone.

>TRBV19|TRBJ2-2|TRBD1|once
TGTGCCACTTTGGGACAGGGGAGTATCGGGGAGCTGTTTTTT
CATLGQGSIGELFF
>TRBV11-2|TRBJ2-3|-|-
TGTGCCAGCAGCTTAGGGGCACCAGGTACGCAGTATTTT
CASSLGAPGTQYF
>TRBV18|TRBJ2-7|TRBD1|-
TGTGCCAGCTCACCAGGGATCCAGGGGGCAAGCTACGAGCAGTACTTC
CASSPGIQGASYEQYF
>TRBV19|TRBJ2-5|-|-
TGTGCCAGTAGGCCAACAGGTGGGGGCGGCGTAGAGACCCAGTACTTC
CASRPTGGGGVETQYF
>TRBV4-1|TRBJ2-7|TRBD1|-
TGCGCCAGCAGCCAAGGGGTCCTTGGAAGACAGGGCCTTTCCTACGAGCAGTACTTC
CASSQGVLGRQGLSYEQYF
>TRBV13|TRBJ2-2|TRBD2|few
TGTGCCAGCAGCACGAGGGACTATCCCACCGGGGAGCTGTTTTTT
CASSTRDYPTGELFF
>TRBV7-8|TRBJ2-5|TRBD2|-
TGTGCCAGCAGCCGTGGACAGACCACCGGGACTAGCAAAGAGACCCAGTACTTC
CASSRGQTTGTSKETQYF
>TRBV4-2|TRBJ2-7|-|-
TGTGCCAGCAGCCAAGATCTGGCAGGAACCAACCCCTACGAGCAGTACTTC
CASSQDLAGTNPYEQYF
>TRBV5-4|TRBJ2-7|TRBD2|few
TGTGCCAGCAGCTCTCCTAGCGGGGGCTTCTACGAGCAGTACTTC
CASSSPSGGFYEQYF
>TRBV9|TRBJ2-1|TRBD2|-
TGTGCCAGCAGCGGTCTAGCGGGGGGGTACAATGAGCAGTTCTTC
CASSGLAGGYNEQFF
>TRBV5-1|TRBJ2-2|-|once
TGCGCCAGCAGCCTTTACACCGGAGAGAGCACCGGGGAGCTGTTTTTT
CASSLYTGESTGELFF
>TRBV2|TRBJ2-4|TRBD2|-
TGTGCCAGCAGTGACCTTAGCGGGGTTCTAGCCAAAAACATTCAGTACTTC
CASSDLSGVLAKNIQYF
>TRBV14|TRBJ2-5|-|-
TGTGCCAGCAGCGAAGGGCACAAAGAGACCCAGTACTTC
CASSEGHKETQYF
>TRBV10-2|TRBJ2-7|-|-
TGCGCCACCTCCCGGCAGAGGAGCTCCTACGAGCAGTACTTC
CATSRQRSSYEQYF
>TRBV18|TRBJ1-5|TRBD1|once
TGTGCCAGCTCACCGAACAGGGGGTCGACTAGGCAGCCCCAGCATTTT
CASSPNRGSTRQPQHF
>TRBV5-4|TRBJ2-7|-|-
TGTGCCAGCAGCTTGGAGGTGCGGGTGAGCTACGAGCAGTACTTC
CASSLEVRVSYEQYF
>TRBV27|TRBJ2-7|TRBD2|-
TGTGCCAGCAGGGGGACTAGCGGGAGTGGCCACGAGCAGTACTTC
CASRGTSGSGHEQYF
>TRBV5-5|TRBJ2-1|-|-
TGTGCCAGCAGCTTGGGTCCGCGCGCTTTCTATGAGCAGTTCTTC
CASSLGPRAFYEQFF
>TRBV19|TRBJ1-4|TRBD1|-
TGTGCCAGTAGTATTGAGGGACAGGGGAGAGGAGATGAAAAACTGTTTTTT
CASSIEGQGRGDEKLFF
>TRBV5-6|TRBJ2-7|TRBD2|once
TGTGCCAGCAGCTGGGGGCTAGCGGGAGGGCCGGGTTACGAGCAGTACTTC
CASSWGLAGGPGYEQYF
>TRBV2|TRBJ1-6|-|-
TGTGCCAGCCAGAGGGTTTTGAATTCACCCCTCCACTTT
CASQRVLNSPLHF
>TRBV4-2|TRBJ1-1|-|-
TGTGCCAGCAGACTCAGGTCGGATATGAACACTGAAGCTTTCTTT
CASRLRSDMNTEAFF
>TRBV11-2|TRBJ2-5|TRBD2|-
TGTGCCAGCAGCTTAGGCTCCGGGACTAGCGGGGGAGAGACCCAGTACTTC
CASSLGSGTSGGETQYF
>TRBV9|TRBJ2-7|TRBD1|-
TGTGCCAGCAGAGAAATTCCCGGGACAGGGGACCTAGGGGGCACATACGAGCAGTACTTC
CASREIPGTGDLGGTYEQYF
>TRBV18|TRBJ1-5|-|-
TGTGCCAGCTCACCAGGAGGGCACGGGAATCAGCCCCAGCATTTT
CASSPGGHGNQPQHF
>TRBV7-2|TRBJ2-1|TRBD1|once
TGTGCCAGCAGCTTGGACAGGGACAATGAGCAGTTCTTC
CASSLDRDNEQFF
>TRBV30|TRBJ2-5|TRBD2|-
TGTGCCTGGAGTGTGCGCGGGAGCCCTCAAGAGACCCAGTACTTC
CAWSVRGSPQETQYF
>TRBV28|TRBJ2-6|TRBD2|-
TGTGCCAGCAGTTCCTACGGGGGGGCTGGGGCCAACGTCCTGACTTTC
CASSSYGGAGANVLTF
>TRBV25-1|TRBJ1-1|-|-
TGTGCCAGCAGGGGCCCTCTGGGGAGCACTGAAGCTTTCTTT
CASRGPLGSTEAFF
>TRBV6-1|TRBJ1-2|-|-
TGTGCCAGCAGTGGTCTAGAGGGCTACACCTTC
CASSGLEGYTF
>TRBV4-3|TRBJ2-2|-|-
TGCGCCAGCAGCCAAGGTGAACACAACACCGGGGAGCTGTTTTTT
CASSQGEHNTGELFF
>TRBV11-2|TRBJ2-5|-|once
TGTGCCAGCAGCGAGGACTCCTGGTACCAAGAGACCCAGTACTTC
CASSEDSWYQETQYF
>TRBV6-5|TRBJ2-7|-|-
TGTGCCAGCAGCAGGGGTCCCTACGAGCAGTACTTC
CASSRGPYEQYF
>TRBV6-5|TRBJ2-2|-|-
TGTGCCAGCGAAACAGGGAACACCGGGGAGCTGTTTTTT
CASETGNTGELFF
>TRBV5-8|TRBJ1-1|-|-
TGTGCTAGCAGTTCAAGGGAGGGAACTGAAGCTTTCTTT
CASSSREGTEAFF
>TRBV15|TRBJ1-4|-|-
TGTGCCACCAGCAGAGGGACAGCGGATGGTGAAAAACTGTTTTTT
CATSRGTADGEKLFF
>TRBV28|TRBJ2-1|TRBD1|-
TGTGCCAGCAGCCCAGGGACAGATCCGTTCGATGAGCAGTTCTTC
CASSPGTDPFDEQFF
>TRBV2|TRBJ2-7|TRBD1|-
TGTGCCAGCAGTAACCCACAGGGGAGCTCCTACGAGCAGTACTTC
CASSNPQGSSYEQYF
>TRBV30|TRBJ1-2|TRBD1|-
TGTGCCTGGTGCTCAGCGGGACAGGGGATTGATGGCTACACCTTC
CAWCSAGQGIDGYTF
>TRBV7-2|TRBJ2-5|TRBD2|-
TGTGCCAGCAGCTCGGGACTAGCGGGGGAGACCCAGTACTTC
CASSSGLAGETQYF
>TRBV5-4|TRBJ1-1|-|few
TGTGCCAGCAGCTTGCGGGGTGGTGGCACTGAAGCTTTCTTT
CASSLRGGGTEAFF
>TRBV18|TRBJ2-7|-|-
TGTGCCAGCTCACCACCGACTGAGAGCTCCTACGAGCAGTACTTC
CASSPPTESSYEQYF
>TRBV30|TRBJ2-7|-|-
TGTGCCTGGAGCGGCGGACAGCAATACGAGCAGTACTTC
CAWSGGQQYEQYF
>TRBV7-8|TRBJ2-1|TRBD1|-
TGTGCCAGCAGCGGGTCCCGGGACAGGGGGCGGGACAATGAGCAGTTCTTC
CASSGSRDRGRDNEQFF
>TRBV6-1|TRBJ2-7|-|once
TGTGCCAGCGCCAAGGGGGGGGACGTGGGCCACGAGCAGTACTTC
CASAKGGDVGHEQYF
>TRBV6-6|TRBJ1-6|TRBD1|once
TGTGCCAGCAGTTCCACAGGGGCCAATTCACCCCTCCACTTT
CASSSTGANSPLHF
>TRBV5-4|TRBJ2-7|-|few
TGTGCCAGCAGCTCCCCCCAGGGCTCCTTAGTTTACGAGCAGTACTTC
CASSSPQGSLVYEQYF
>TRBV9|TRBJ1-4|-|-
TGTGCCAGCAGCGCAGGGGCAACTAATGAAAAACTGTTTTTT
CASSAGATNEKLFF
>TRBV29-1|TRBJ2-7|TRBD1|-
TGCAGCGTAGCAGGGACAGGGGGCATAGACGAGCAGTACTTC
CSVAGTGGIDEQYF
>TRBV7-2|TRBJ2-3|TRBD1|-
TGTGCCAGCAGTTTGGGGACAGGGTACACAGATACGCAGTATTTT
CASSLGTGYTDTQYF
>TRBV19|TRBJ1-2|TRBD1|-
TGTGCCAGTAGTTCCGAGGACAGGGGAGCGATGGCCTATGGCTACACCTTC
CASSSEDRGAMAYGYTF
>TRBV7-8|TRBJ2-7|TRBD1|-
TGTGCCAGCAGCTACGACAGGGGGCGCCCCGAGCAGTACTTC
CASSYDRGRPEQYF